This record looks at one T cell receptor (beta chain) sequence and its context. This specimen belongs to a study of blood T cell repertoires in COVID-19. About the research overall: Acute and convalescent COVID-19 samples came from the United States, Italy and Spain.

Germline-derived CDR1 and CDR2 are SGHTS and YDEGEE. The V gene end was trimmed by 6 bases and the J gene end by 2 bases; junction bases not matched to a gene: 10. The CDR3 has 18 amino acids. In the original processing: Quantification of nucleated cells was approximated via reference gene primer amplification. Some clones are missing from TCRdb's copy, which holds only in-frame ones; the method was immunoSEQ multiplex PCR. V and J calls and clone size are those listed in that table; D and trimming were worked out from the DNA. Of approximately 200,000 clones in the sample, 65% to 85% were seen once. Donors in Cohort 3 who had recovered were those with two negative PCRs, healthcare professional clearance, or resolution of their symptoms.

The sequencing input was PBMCs or T cells enriched from blood (not recorded which). J is TRBJ2-3 and V is TRBV5-8; the match to TRBD2 covers 15 bases. This receptor was identified in a woman between 25 and 40 years old who had recovered from COVID-19. The CDR3 DNA follows: TGTGCCAGCACCTACGGACTAGCGGGAGGGTACCTCACAGATACGCAGTATTTT. Its protein product is CASTYGLAGGYLTDTQYF.